This T cell receptor (beta chain) derives from a study of cytomegalovirus exposure and HLA in healthy donors. At the level of the study: An analysis done earlier identified more than 90 million unique TCR beta sequences from about 180 million T cells.

Use of 60 Vbeta and 13 Jbeta primers characterized the PCR. Sequenced by immunoSEQ multiplex PCR; TCRdb stores in-frame clones only, minus some. The sample shows approximately 150,000 clones, 75% to 85% of them seen only once. A note on this clone: Its antigen is not identified.

Findings of the study overall: An analysis done earlier found most TCR beta V segments productive about 87% or about 30% of the time. Published work reported that the classifier diagnosed cytomegalovirus status with high specificity and sensitivity. The majority of TCR sequences were rare, yet some public TCRs appeared in many donors.

Specimen: PBMCs. The receptor comes from a man aged 25 to 40 in good health and CMV-seronegative.

CDR3 sequence: CASSILKQGQPQHF. The CDR3 coding sequence is TGTGCCAGTAGTATTTTAAAGCAGGGTCAGCCCCAGCATTTT. The gene calls are TRBV19 and TRBJ1-5, with TRBD1 as a possible D gene (5 bases). The ends were cut back, 3 bases at V and 6 bases at J, with 12 bases in the middle. Germline lookup yields CDR1 LNHDA and CDR2 SQIVND (reference sequence). The CDR3 consists of 14 residues. Together with reference TRBV19 and TRBJ1-5, the CDR3 gives the full variable domain: DGGITQSPKYLFRKEGQNVTLSCEQNLNHDAMYWYRQDPGQGLRLIYYSQIVNDFQKGDIAEGYSVSREKKESFPLTVTSAQKNPTAFYLCASSILKQGQPQHFGDGTRLSIL.